This is a list of T cell receptor beta chains from one sample in a study of cytomegalovirus exposure and HLA in healthy donors. Profiled with immunoSEQ multiplex PCR; TCRdb holds only in-frame clones, not every one. Its clone listing holds 220,000 or so clones. The specimen sequenced was PBMCs. The source of these receptors is a girl aged 2 to 10 in good health and CMV-seropositive. The CDR3 runs from the conserved cysteine through the conserved F or W. Fields, in order: CDR3 DNA, CDR3 protein, D gene, J gene, V gene. D genes are given only for firm matches.

cdr3_nt: TGTGCCAGCACCCTTAGACAGGGGGCAGAGACCCAGTACTTC
cdr3_aa: CASTLRQGAETQYF
d_call: TRBD1
j_call: TRBJ2-5
v_call: TRBV27

cdr3_nt: TGTGCCAGCAGCCCGGGGGACAGGCCCGGAGTTGGCTACACCTTC
cdr3_aa: CASSPGDRPGVGYTF
d_call: TRBD1
j_call: TRBJ1-2
v_call: TRBV27

cdr3_nt: TGTGCCAGCTTCCCAGCGGAAAATGAGCAGTTCTTC
cdr3_aa: CASFPAENEQFF
d_call: NA
j_call: TRBJ2-1
v_call: TRBV21-1

cdr3_nt: TGTGCCAGCAGTTCGACTAGCGGGAGCTACGAGCAGTACTTC
cdr3_aa: CASSSTSGSYEQYF
d_call: TRBD2
j_call: TRBJ2-7
v_call: TRBV6-1

cdr3_nt: TGTGCCAGCAGCTCGCGGGACAGGGTGGGGAAACCCCTCCACTTT
cdr3_aa: CASSSRDRVGKPLHF
d_call: TRBD1
j_call: TRBJ1-6
v_call: TRBV7-2

cdr3_nt: TGTGCCAGCAGTTCAACTCGAGGAAGAACTAACTATGGCTACACCTTC
cdr3_aa: CASSSTRGRTNYGYTF
d_call: NA
j_call: TRBJ1-2
v_call: TRBV28

cdr3_nt: TGTGCCAGCAGTTTGGGCCCACTAGCGGGGCGCGCAGATACGCAGTATTTT
cdr3_aa: CASSLGPLAGRADTQYF
d_call: TRBD2
j_call: TRBJ2-3
v_call: TRBV28

cdr3_nt: TGCGCCAGCAGCCAAGGAGGAACGTCTGAGCAGTTCTTC
cdr3_aa: CASSQGGTSEQFF
d_call: NA
j_call: TRBJ2-1
v_call: TRBV4-1

cdr3_nt: TGTGCCAGCAGTTACTCTTCAGGGATTCAGGAAAAACTGTTTTTT
cdr3_aa: CASSYSSGIQEKLFF
d_call: NA
j_call: TRBJ1-4
v_call: TRBV6-5

cdr3_nt: TGTGCCAGCAGCTTGGCCCGACAGGGTCAGTATGAAAAACTGTTTTTT
cdr3_aa: CASSLARQGQYEKLFF
d_call: TRBD1
j_call: TRBJ1-4
v_call: TRBV5-4

cdr3_nt: TGTGCCAGCAGTGTACTAGCGTACACCGGGGAGCTGTTTTTT
cdr3_aa: CASSVLAYTGELFF
d_call: TRBD2
j_call: TRBJ2-2
v_call: TRBV6-1

cdr3_nt: TGTGCCAGCATCCCCGACAGGGCAACTAATGAAAAACTGTTTTTT
cdr3_aa: CASIPDRATNEKLFF
d_call: TRBD1
j_call: TRBJ1-4
v_call: TRBV7-9

cdr3_nt: TGTGCCAGCAGTTACTCGAGAGTCACTCCTGAAGCTTTCTTT
cdr3_aa: CASSYSRVTPEAFF
d_call: NA
j_call: TRBJ1-1
v_call: TRBV6-6

cdr3_nt: TGTGCCAGTAGTGAAATTCAGGGGATGGAGTACTTC
cdr3_aa: CASSEIQGMEYF
d_call: NA
j_call: TRBJ2-7
v_call: TRBV19

cdr3_nt: TGTGCCAGCAGCTTAGACGGGAAGAACACTGAAGCTTTCTTT
cdr3_aa: CASSLDGKNTEAFF
d_call: NA
j_call: TRBJ1-1
v_call: TRBV7-8

cdr3_nt: TGTGCCAGCAGTGAACCTTATACGCAGTATTTT
cdr3_aa: CASSEPYTQYF
d_call: NA
j_call: TRBJ2-3
v_call: TRBV6-1

cdr3_nt: TGTGCCAGCAGCTTAAGGGACAAGGCGCCTTATTCACCCCTCCACTTT
cdr3_aa: CASSLRDKAPYSPLHF
d_call: NA
j_call: TRBJ1-6
v_call: TRBV7-6

cdr3_nt: TGTGCCAGTTCTAGTGGTAACAATGAGCAGTTCTTC
cdr3_aa: CASSSGNNEQFF
d_call: NA
j_call: TRBJ2-1
v_call: TRBV7-3

cdr3_nt: TGTGCCAGCAGTTTCTCACCGGACAACCTTAACTATGGCTACACCTTC
cdr3_aa: CASSFSPDNLNYGYTF
d_call: NA
j_call: TRBJ1-2
v_call: TRBV28

cdr3_nt: TGTGCCAGCTCACCCGGCACTAGCGGGAGGCCCCAAGAGACCCAGTACTTC
cdr3_aa: CASSPGTSGRPQETQYF
d_call: TRBD2
j_call: TRBJ2-5
v_call: TRBV18

cdr3_nt: TGTGCCAGCAGCCGGACAGGGCAGAGTACAGATACGCAGTATTTT
cdr3_aa: CASSRTGQSTDTQYF
d_call: TRBD1
j_call: TRBJ2-3
v_call: TRBV7-3

cdr3_nt: TGTGCCAGCAGGATGTCGGGACTAGCATACGAGCAGTACTTC
cdr3_aa: CASRMSGLAYEQYF
d_call: TRBD2
j_call: TRBJ2-7
v_call: TRBV28

cdr3_nt: TGTGCCAGCAGCTTAGGGATAGGGCAGGGGGATGGCTACACCTTC
cdr3_aa: CASSLGIGQGDGYTF
d_call: TRBD1
j_call: TRBJ1-2
v_call: TRBV7-2

cdr3_nt: TGTGCCAGCAGCTTGGCCCTAGCGGGAGAGTACGAGCAGTACTTC
cdr3_aa: CASSLALAGEYEQYF
d_call: TRBD2
j_call: TRBJ2-7
v_call: TRBV5-5

cdr3_nt: TGCGCCAGCAGCTTAGTACAGTCCACCGGGGAGCTGTTTTTT
cdr3_aa: CASSLVQSTGELFF
d_call: NA
j_call: TRBJ2-2
v_call: TRBV5-1

cdr3_nt: TGTGCCAGCAGCTCCAGACTAGCGGGAGGGCCCGAAGAGCAGTTCTTC
cdr3_aa: CASSSRLAGGPEEQFF
d_call: TRBD2
j_call: TRBJ2-1
v_call: TRBV7-2

cdr3_nt: TGTGCCAGCAGCATACGACAGGTGGAGTACCAGGAGACCCAGTACTTC
cdr3_aa: CASSIRQVEYQETQYF
d_call: NA
j_call: TRBJ2-5
v_call: TRBV13

cdr3_nt: TGTGCCAGCAGCTTTGAGGGAGGGGCACGAGAGACCCAGTACTTC
cdr3_aa: CASSFEGGARETQYF
d_call: TRBD2
j_call: TRBJ2-5
v_call: TRBV7-8

cdr3_nt: TGTGCCTGGAGTCAGGTCACATCCTACACTGAAGCTTTCTTT
cdr3_aa: CAWSQVTSYTEAFF
d_call: NA
j_call: TRBJ1-1
v_call: TRBV30

cdr3_nt: TGTGCCTCCCTTCTACCTGGAAACACCATATATTTT
cdr3_aa: CASLLPGNTIYF
d_call: NA
j_call: TRBJ1-3
v_call: TRBV7-9

cdr3_nt: TGTGCCACCAGCATAACCCGGGGGGACACTGAAGCTTTCTTT
cdr3_aa: CATSITRGDTEAFF
d_call: NA
j_call: TRBJ1-1
v_call: TRBV15